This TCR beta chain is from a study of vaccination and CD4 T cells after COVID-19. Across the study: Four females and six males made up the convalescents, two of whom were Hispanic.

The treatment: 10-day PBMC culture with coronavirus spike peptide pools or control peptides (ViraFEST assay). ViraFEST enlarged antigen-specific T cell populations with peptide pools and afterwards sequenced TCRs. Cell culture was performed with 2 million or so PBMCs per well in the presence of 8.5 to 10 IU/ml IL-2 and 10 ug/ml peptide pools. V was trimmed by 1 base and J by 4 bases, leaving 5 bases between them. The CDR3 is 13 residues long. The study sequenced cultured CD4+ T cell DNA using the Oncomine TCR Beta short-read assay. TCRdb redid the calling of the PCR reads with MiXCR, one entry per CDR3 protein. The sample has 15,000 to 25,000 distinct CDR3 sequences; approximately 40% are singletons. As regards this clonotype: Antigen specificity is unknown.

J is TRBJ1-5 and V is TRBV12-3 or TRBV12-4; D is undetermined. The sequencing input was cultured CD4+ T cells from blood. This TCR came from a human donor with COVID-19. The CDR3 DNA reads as TGTGCCAGCAGTTTAGGTGAGAATCAGCCCCAGCATTTT. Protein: CASSLGENQPQHF.